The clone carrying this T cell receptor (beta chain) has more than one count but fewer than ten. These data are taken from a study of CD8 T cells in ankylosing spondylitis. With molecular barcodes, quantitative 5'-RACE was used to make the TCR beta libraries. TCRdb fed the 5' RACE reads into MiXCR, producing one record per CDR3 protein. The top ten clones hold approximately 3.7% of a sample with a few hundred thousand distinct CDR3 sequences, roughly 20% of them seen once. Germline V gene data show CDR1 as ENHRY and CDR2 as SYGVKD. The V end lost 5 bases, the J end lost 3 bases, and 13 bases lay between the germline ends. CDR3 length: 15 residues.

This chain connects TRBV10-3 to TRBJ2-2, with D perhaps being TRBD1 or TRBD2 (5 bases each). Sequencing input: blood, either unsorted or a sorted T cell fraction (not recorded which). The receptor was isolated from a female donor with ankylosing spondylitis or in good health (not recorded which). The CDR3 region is CAISRSQGDTGELFF. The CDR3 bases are TGTGCCATCAGTCGAAGCCAGGGAGACACCGGGGAGCTGTTTTTT.